The rows below give T cell receptor beta chains drawn from one sample of a study of blood T cell repertoires in COVID-19. The table came from immunoSEQ multiplex PCR; TCRdb's copy has only in-frame clones and leaves some out. The sample comprises about 210,000 clones, about 92% of which are singletons, and more than 0.95% rests with the top ten. Sequencing was done on a sample of peripheral blood. The receptors were gathered from a man aged 25-45 years with acute or convalescent COVID-19. Each CDR3 is given with its conserved first and last residue. D genes are given only for firm matches.

J: TRBJ2-5
D: TRBD1
V: TRBV5-8
CDR3: CASSFSRVQGVETQYF

J: TRBJ2-7
D: TRBD2
V: TRBV7-9
CDR3: CASSLFSVGGAYEQYF

J: TRBJ1-6
D: -
V: TRBV4-2
CDR3: CASSQDRQGHSPLHF

J: TRBJ2-5
D: -
V: TRBV5-1
CDR3: CASSRGLPEETQYF

J: TRBJ1-2
D: -
V: TRBV30
CDR3: CAWNVGEGYGYTF

J: TRBJ2-7
D: TRBD1
V: TRBV7-9
CDR3: CATSTGAYEQYF

J: TRBJ1-3
D: -
V: TRBV4-2
CDR3: CASSRPLEGNSGNTIYF

J: TRBJ2-3
D: TRBD1
V: TRBV5-1
CDR3: CASSYGQDRTDTQYF

J: TRBJ2-1
D: TRBD2
V: TRBV28
CDR3: CASHRPGLAGVNEQFF

J: TRBJ1-6
D: TRBD1
V: TRBV6-5
CDR3: CASTPDRASSPLHF

J: TRBJ1-5
D: -
V: TRBV7-2
CDR3: CASSTGGGQPQHF

J: TRBJ1-6
D: TRBD1
V: TRBV7-9
CDR3: CASSRQGAGSPLHF

J: TRBJ2-6
D: -
V: TRBV19
CDR3: CASSIDLPGANVLTF

J: TRBJ2-6
D: -
V: TRBV3-1/TRBV3-2
CDR3: CASSLLSGANVLTF

J: TRBJ1-5
D: TRBD1
V: TRBV2
CDR3: CASSDRDNQPQHF

J: TRBJ1-1
D: TRBD1
V: TRBV5-1
CDR3: CASSSGQGYKGAFF

J: TRBJ2-1
D: TRBD1
V: TRBV19
CDR3: CASSIDRGTGLFF